This TCR beta chain derives from a study of graft-versus-host responses after intestinal transplantation. Study-wide background: Transplants given to recipients were multivisceral, liver-intestinal, or isolated intestinal. Every recipient underwent anti-thymocyte globulin induction, then tacrolimus and steroids for roughly 3 years. Study-wide points: When patients had graft-donor T cell macrochimerism, their allografts held high graft-versus-host to host-versus-graft clonal ratios.

The protocol was immunoSEQ multiplex PCR, while the TCRdb copy is restricted to in-frame clones and leaves out a portion. The sample consists of 20,000 to 25,000 clones, around 92% of them appearing once. As regards this clone: No antigen is known for it.

CDR3 length: 13 amino acids. Germline values: CDR1 MNHNS, CDR2 SASEGT. Deletions cut 2 bases from V and 2 bases from J, with 6 bases between. The V gene is TRBV6-1, the J gene TRBJ1-1; D is unresolved. The sample was PBMCs, taken about 250 days after intestinal transplant. The sequence was collected from a human patient who received an intestinal transplant, so some T cells may come from the graft donor. The CDR3 loop is CASSELINTEAFF. As DNA, the CDR3 is TGTGCCAGCAGTGAACTGATTAACACTGAAGCTTTCTTT.